The T cell receptor (beta chain) described here comes from a study of T-cell memory formation after mild COVID-19. For the study at large: TCR clusters were largely donor specific. Regarding the study as a whole: Clones that contracted clustered mainly in CM and EM if CD4+ and in EMRA if CD8+. Clones contracting over day 15 to 85 were CD4/CD8 balanced, with later expanders leaning CD4+.

A word on this clonotype: Its antigen is unknown.

Constant-segment-primed 5'RACE gave TCR alpha and TCR beta cDNA libraries with sample barcodes and UMIs. MiXCR was run by TCRdb on the 5' RACE reads, yielding one entry per CDR3 protein. This sample yields around 450,000 distinct CDR3 sequences, of which roughly a quarter are seen a single time; 7% to 9.5% belongs to the top ten. Trimming took 3 bases from V and 5 from J, leaving 11 bases between them. The CDR3 loop spans 13 amino acids. CDR1 and CDR2 (germline): MGHDK, SYGVNS. The sequence was obtained from an adult woman who had mild COVID-19 (a few samples of this study predate the infection). Cell type and time point are not known. Input material: PBMCs or a T cell subset sorted from them (not recorded which). The chain recombines TRBV25-1 with TRBJ2-7; TRBD1 is a possible D gene (5 bases). The CDR3 protein is CASSDPGIHEQYF. DNA of the CDR3: TGTGCCAGCAGTGACCCAGGGATACACGAGCAGTACTTC.